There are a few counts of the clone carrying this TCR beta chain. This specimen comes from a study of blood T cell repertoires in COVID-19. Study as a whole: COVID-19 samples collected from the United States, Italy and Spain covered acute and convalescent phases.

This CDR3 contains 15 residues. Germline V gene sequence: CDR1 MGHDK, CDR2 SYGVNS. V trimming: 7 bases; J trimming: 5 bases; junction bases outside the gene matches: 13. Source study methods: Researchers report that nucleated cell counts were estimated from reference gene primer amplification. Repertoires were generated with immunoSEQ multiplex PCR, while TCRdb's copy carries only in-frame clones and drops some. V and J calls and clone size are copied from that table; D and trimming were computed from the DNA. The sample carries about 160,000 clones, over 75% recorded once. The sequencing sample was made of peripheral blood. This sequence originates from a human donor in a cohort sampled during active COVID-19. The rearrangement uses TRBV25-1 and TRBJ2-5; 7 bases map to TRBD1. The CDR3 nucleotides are TGTGCCAGCATTCATACAGGGGCTTCGTTGGAGACCCAGTACTTC. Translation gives CASIHTGASLETQYF. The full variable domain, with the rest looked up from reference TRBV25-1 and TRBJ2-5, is EADIYQTPRYLVIGTGKKITLECSQTMGHDKMYWYQQDPGMELHLIHYSYGVNSTEKGDLSSESTVSRIRTEHFPLTLESARPSHTSQYLCASIHTGASLETQYFGPGTRLLVL.